The 5 T cell receptor beta chains below all came from one sample that was sequenced in a study of T cells after yellow fever vaccination. From the 5' RACE reads, TCRdb called clonotypes with MiXCR, one entry per CDR3 protein. The sample records over 150,000 distinct CDR3 sequences, around 7.2% being singletons. The source was CD4+ T cells sorted from PBMCs, collected less than 6 days after the first yellow fever vaccination. These receptors came from a man between 18 and 29 years old who received the YFV17D yellow fever vaccine.

The V gene is TRBV10-3, the J gene TRBJ1-5; a possible D gene is TRBD1 (6 bases). Per the germline V gene, CDR1 is ENHRY and CDR2 is SYGVKD. The CDR3 runs to 16 residues. V was shortened by 8 bases and J by 0 bases, with 17 bases between the two germline ends. CDR3 nucleotide sequence: TGTGCCATCCCTCAGACAGGTGTCCTTAGCAATCAGCCCCAGCATTTT. Amino acid sequence: CAIPQTGVLSNQPQHF.

This clonotype was seen ten or more times. The chain recombines TRBV7-2 with TRBJ2-3, with D maybe TRBD1 (7 bases). The V end was cut by 5 bases, the J end by 5 bases, with 14 bases between. The CDR3 contains 14 residues. Germline CDR1 is SGHTA and CDR2 is FQGNSA. The CDR3 loop is CASSLNQGGDTQYF. The CDR3, as DNA: TGTGCCAGCAGCCTGAATCAGGGGGGAGATACGCAGTATTTT.

About this clonotype: An end of the junction differs from the germline gene, which may be a read error. The chain is built from TRBV6-2 or TRBV6-3 and TRBJ1-5; D not resolved. Germline assignment: CDR1 MNHEY and CDR2 SVGEGT. There are 13 residues in the CDR3. The CDR3 loop is CASSLENYQPQHF. CDR3 coding DNA: TGTGCCAGCAGTTTAGAAAATTATCAGCCACAGCATTTT.

This clonotype was observed a handful of times. V and J are TRBV4-1 and TRBJ1-4; no reliable D call. V dropped 1 base and J dropped 6 bases, with 6 bases sitting between them. Germline loops: CDR1 MGHRA, CDR2 YSYEKL. The CDR3 sequence is 13 residues long. Written as DNA, the CDR3 is TGCGCCAGCAGCCAAGCGGGGTATGAAAAACTGTTTTTT. It yields the protein CASSQAGYEKLFF.

V usage is TRBV2 and J usage is TRBJ2-3; 7 bases are shared with TRBD2. The CDR3 contains 13 residues. V lost 7 bases to trimming and J lost 3 bases; unmatched junction nucleotides: 4. Germline V lookup: CDR1 SNHLY, CDR2 FYNNEI. CDR3 residues: CASISGGTDTQYF. CDR3 nucleotide sequence: TGTGCCAGCATCTCGGGGGGTACAGATACGCAGTATTTT.